Here is one T cell receptor beta chain with its context. At one end the junction does not follow the germline gene, possibly because of a read error. TCRdb redid the calling of the RACE reads with MiXCR, one entry per CDR3 protein. This sample carries fewer than 400,000 distinct CDR3 sequences, roughly 6.9% of them seen once, and the ten largest clones take 7% to 10%. CDR1 and CDR2 (germline): SSHAT, FNYEAQ (reference sequence). This CDR3 region has 16 residues. The record originates from a study of human T cells and chemical hapten exposure. Time point denoted: patch test 1, 2 weeks after DPC sensitization. Treatment specified: therapeutic diphenylcyclopropenone sensitization with weekly scalp DPC.

The TCR comes from a woman aged 18-29 years with alopecia areata. Some clones in this sample may be carry-over from other donors' samples. Sequencing was performed on whole blood, taken in connection with sensitization to the hapten diphenylcyclopropenone (DPC). The V call is TRBV7-7, the J call TRBJ1-2, with 9 nucleotides matching TRBD1. CDR3 bases: TGTGCTAGCAGCTTTATACAGGGGGCGCGGAACTATGGCTACACCTTC. This codes for CASSFIQGARNYGYTF.